Below are 21 T cell receptor beta chains sequenced from a single sample in a study of blood T cell repertoires in COVID-19. Method: immunoSEQ multiplex PCR; TCRdb's copy keeps in-frame clones and lacks some. The sample lists roughly 200,000 clones, around nine tenths occurring once. The sequenced material came from PBMCs or T cells enriched from blood (not recorded which). These receptors were obtained from a woman aged 25 to 39 who had been exposed to COVID-19.

This chain uses TRBV5-6 with TRBJ1-2; tentative D call: TRBD1 (5 bases). V was trimmed by 2 bases and J by 8 bases, leaving 16 bases between them. The CDR3 has 14 residues. CDR1 SGHDT and CDR2 YYEEEE come from the germline V gene. The chain's CDR3 is CASSLGTGYGGYTF. The CDR3 DNA reads as TGTGCCAGCAGCTTAGGTACAGGCTATGGGGGCTACACCTTC.

The rearrangement joins TRBV6-5 to TRBJ2-7, with a tentative D call TRBD1 (6 bases). Trimming pared 4 bases from V and 0 bases from J, leaving 13 bases between. This CDR3 has 15 residues. Per the germline V gene, CDR1 is MNHEY and CDR2 is SVGAGI. The CDR3 nucleotides read TGTGCCAGCAGTTCCGGACAGTTTAGCTCCTACGAGCAGTACTTC. Its translation: CASSSGQFSSYEQYF.

This clone was observed a single time. The chain employs TRBV20-1 and TRBJ2-7, with 8 positions matching TRBD1. The CDR3 totals 14 residues. Germline CDR1 and CDR2: DFQATT and SNEGSKA (reference sequence). V gave up 3 bases and J gave up 1 base; unmatched junction bases: 5. The CDR3 coding sequence is TGCAGTGCTAGTCGGCAGGGGGCATCCTACGAGCAGTACTTC. This encodes CSASRQGASYEQYF.

The J gene is TRBJ2-7, the V gene TRBV19; possible D gene TRBD2, 6 bases. The V gene's germline CDR1 is LNHDA and CDR2 SQIVND (reference sequence). The germline V and J ends were trimmed by 6 bases and 0 bases, with 9 bases remaining between them. The length of the CDR3 is 13 residues. The CDR3 nucleotides read TGTGCCAGTAGGGGACTGTCCTCCTACGAGCAGTACTTC. Its translation: CASRGLSSYEQYF.

The chain is built from TRBV29-1 and TRBJ2-1, with D possibly TRBD2 on 5 matching bases. This CDR3 spans 10 amino acids. In germline, CDR1 is SQVTM, CDR2 ANQGSEA. V was cut by 7 bases and J by 4 bases, with 5 bases left in between. This chain's CDR3 is CSGLYNEQFF. DNA of the CDR3: TGCAGCGGACTATACAATGAGCAGTTCTTC.

This chain joins TRBV27 and TRBJ1-6; no clear D gene. Between the trimmed V and J ends, which lost 4 bases and 13 bases, there was a span of 14 bases. CDR1 and CDR2 from the germline V gene are MNHEY and SMNVEV (reference sequence). CDR3 length: 13 residues. The CDR3 is CASSSAAISPLHF. The DNA of the CDR3 is TGTGCCAGCAGTTCTGCGGCAATCTCGCCCCTCCACTTT.

The chain joins TRBV29-1 to TRBJ2-7; TRBD1 agrees at 9 bases. Germline loops: CDR1 SQVTM, CDR2 ANQGSEA. CDR3 size: 14 residues. The V and J ends lost 2 bases and 4 bases, in that order; junction bases with no gene match: 6. The CDR3 DNA reads TGCAGCGTTGAAACAGGGGGCGCGGGTTACGAGCAGTACTTC. Encoded protein: CSVETGGAGYEQYF.

The chain combines TRBV2 with TRBJ1-2, with unresolved D. The CDR3 runs to 14 residues. Trimming took 6 bases from V and 6 from J, leaving 17 bases between them. Germline values: CDR1 SNHLY, CDR2 FYNNEI. The CDR3 coding sequence is TGTGCCAGCAGCCGTGTGGAGGGCGTCGATGGCTACACCTTC. Amino acid sequence: CASSRVEGVDGYTF.

This clone was seen a single time. This sequence joins TRBV3-1 (or the pseudogene TRBV3-2) and TRBJ2-3; 10 positions agree with TRBD2. Trimming cost V 0 bases and J 4 bases; bases outside gene matches: 7. The CDR3 totals 17 residues. Per the germline V gene, CDR1 is LGHDT and CDR2 is YNNKEL (reference sequence). The CDR3 DNA follows: TGTGCCAGCAGCCAAGATAATAAGCGGGGGGGATCAGATACGCAGTATTTT. Amino acid sequence: CASSQDNKRGGSDTQYF.

DNA for the CDR3: TGTGCCAGCAGCCAACCCACGCAGGGGTTAGGTGAAGCTTTCTTT. Protein sequence: CASSQPTQGLGEAFF. The chain links TRBV3-1 (or the pseudogene TRBV3-2) to TRBJ1-1; tentative D call: TRBD1 (6 bases). The CDR3 extends over 15 amino acids. Germline V gives CDR1 LGHDT, CDR2 YNNKEL (reference sequence). V shed 2 bases and J shed 7 bases, with 17 bases lying between them.

The V and J genes are TRBV5-1 and TRBJ2-2, with 12 positions matching TRBD1. The CDR3 totals 21 residues. CDR1 and CDR2 (germline): SGHRS, YFSETQ. Trimming at V came to 3 bases and at J to 0 bases, leaving 15 bases not matched to a gene. The CDR3 DNA sequence: TGCGCCAGCAGCTATTACGGGACAGGGGGCTTCGGTGTCGCGAACACCGGGGAGCTGTTTTTT. Protein sequence: CASSYYGTGGFGVANTGELFF.

V is TRBV2 and J is TRBJ2-2; D call uncertain. CDR3 size: 14 residues. From germline, CDR1 is SNHLY and CDR2 FYNNEI. Trimming cost V 4 bases and J 1 base, with 7 bases left between them. CDR3 loop: CASSVQVNTGELFF. The CDR3 region has the DNA TGTGCCAGCAGTGTTCAGGTGAACACCGGGGAGCTGTTTTTT. Complete variable domain (other parts from reference TRBV2 and TRBJ2-2): EPEVTQTPSHQVTQMGQEVILRCVPISNHLYFYWYRQILGQKVEFLVSFYNNEISEKSEIFDDQFSVERPDGSNFTLKIRSTKLEDSAMYFCASSVQVNTGELFFGEGSRLTVL.

The chain joins TRBV19 to TRBJ1-5; 9 bases agree with TRBD1. From germline, CDR1 is LNHDA and CDR2 SQIVND (reference sequence). The CDR3 covers 15 residues. V trimming: 8 bases; J trimming: 5 bases; junction bases outside the gene matches: 10. CDR3 sequence reads: CASRRDREPHQPQHF. Written as DNA, the CDR3 is TGTGCCAGTCGCCGGGACAGGGAGCCCCATCAGCCCCAGCATTTT.

V is TRBV10-3 and J is TRBJ2-1; 11 bases map to TRBD1. CDR3 length equals 16 residues. Germline CDR1 and CDR2: ENHRY and SYGVKD. V trimming: 3 bases; J trimming: 6 bases; junction bases outside the gene matches: 7. The CDR3 nucleotides are TGTGCCATCAGTGAAACGGCGGGACAGGGGGTCAATGAGCAGTTCTTC. It yields the protein CAISETAGQGVNEQFF.

CDR3 nucleotides: TGTGCCAGCAGTATAGCGGGGGGGCCTATCGAGCAGTACTTC. Translation gives CASSIAGGPIEQYF. The V and J genes are TRBV6-2 or TRBV6-3 and TRBJ2-7; 11 positions agree with TRBD2. Losses at the gene ends were 5 bases for V and 6 bases for J; bases not matched to a gene: 6. The CDR3 runs 14 residues. Germline V lookup: CDR1 MNHEY, CDR2 SVGEGT.

The CDR3 DNA is TGCGCCAGCAGCCAAGACTACACAGATACGCAGTATTTT. Translation gives CASSQDYTDTQYF. This chain joins TRBV4-1 and TRBJ2-3; D remains ambiguous. This CDR3 is built from 13 residues. Between the trimmed V and J ends, which lost 0 bases and 2 bases, there was a span of 3 bases. The germline V gene has CDR1 MGHRA and CDR2 YSYEKL.

This clone showed up just a few times. This chain joins TRBV7-8 and TRBJ2-7, with a tentative D call TRBD1 (6 bases). V lost 5 bases and J 1 base, leaving 18 bases between the germline ends. CDR1 and CDR2 (germline): SGHVS, FQNEAQ. There are 16 residues in the CDR3. For the CDR3, the DNA is TGTGCCAGCAGCCATAACGTCCGGACAGAATCCTACGAGCAGTACTTC. Translated, it gives CASSHNVRTESYEQYF.

This chain connects TRBV27 to TRBJ1-6; 11 nucleotides line up with TRBD1. This CDR3 region has 15 residues. CDR1 is MNHEY, CDR2 SMNVEV, per germline (reference sequence). V shed 7 bases, J shed 7 bases, and the junction held 6 bases outside the gene matches. The CDR3 DNA follows: TGTGCCAGCACCGGACAGGGGGCTTTGAATTCACCCCTCCACTTT. Protein product: CASTGQGALNSPLHF.

This chain uses TRBV5-4 with TRBJ2-1, with D perhaps TRBD1 (5 bases). V dropped 2 bases and J dropped 4 bases, with 7 bases sitting between them. CDR1 is SGHNT, CDR2 YYREEE, per germline (reference sequence). The CDR3 loop spans 13 amino acids. CDR3 nucleotide sequence: TGTGCCAGCAGCTTAGGACAATACAATGAGCAGTTCTTC. Translating it yields CASSLGQYNEQFF.

The chain has TRBV7-3 and TRBJ2-5; 8 bases align to TRBD1. Germline V lookup: CDR1 SGHTA, CDR2 FQGTGA. J lost 4 bases, V lost 5 bases, and 3 bases had no gene match. This CDR3 has 13 amino acids. The CDR3 nucleotides read TGTGCCAGCAGCGTACAGGGGGGAGAGACCCAGTACTTC. Encoded protein: CASSVQGGETQYF.

CDR3 in amino acids: CATSQGTGSYEQYF. The CDR3 region has the DNA TGTGCCACCAGTCAGGGGACAGGGTCCTACGAGCAGTACTTC. The chain links TRBV24-1 to TRBJ2-7; 9 bases map to TRBD1. The CDR3 runs 14 residues. Germline V gives CDR1 KGHDR, CDR2 SFDVKD. V gave up 6 bases and J gave up 1 base; unmatched junction bases: 3.